This T cell receptor beta chain was recovered during a study of blood T cells in healthy people across ages. Whole-study results and caveats: Long-lived donors carried more naive CD4+ cells and greater diversity than aged donors.

Combining a sample-barcoded 5' primer with a J-beta primer mix, a second PCR ran for about 6 to 11 cycles. A single record per CDR3 protein comes from TCRdb applying MiXCR to the 5' RACE reads. The table lists approximately 400,000 distinct CDR3 sequences, about 55% of them singletons. CDR1 is SGHRS, CDR2 YFSETQ, per germline. The CDR3 loop spans 14 amino acids. J gave up 8 bases and V 0 bases, and 6 bases lay outside the gene matches. Notes on this clonotype: Its antigen is not known.

Total RNA was isolated from each sample in quantities of at least 5.5 micrograms. Sequenced input: blood. This sequence joins TRBV5-1 and TRBJ2-3; 7 bases line up with TRBD2. The TCR originated in a man aged 55-75 years in good health. In DNA form, the CDR3 reads TGCGCCAGCAGCTTGGAGAGGGACTACCGTACGCAGTATTTT. Its translation is CASSLERDYRTQYF.